This TCR beta chain was captured by sequencing in a study of Ad26.COV2.S vaccination and SARS-CoV-2 variants. Study information: Donor got 5x10^10 or 1x10^11 viral particles of Ad26.COV2.S. Whole-study findings and limits: For non-spike TCRs, breadth in vaccine recipients resembled that in placebo recipients.

Germline CDR1 is SQVTM and CDR2 is ANQGSEA. V lost 1 base to trimming and J lost 2 bases, with 7 bases between them. There are 13 residues in the CDR3. Of note for this clone: Antigen specificity is unknown.

Using immunoSEQ multiplex PCR, the repertoire was profiled, and TCRdb retains in-frame clones only, with some absent. The sample lists more than 400,000 clones, approximately 92% occurring once. Indicated treatment: some 20 received Ad26.COV2.S at low or high dose, single or two shots; 5 received placebo; per-sample allocation not given. Samples analyzed were those drawn on day 63 after the first vaccine or placebo injection. In the vaccine, an Ad26 vector expressed the SARS-CoV-2 spike of the Wuhan strain. This receptor was obtained from a person between 18 and 65 years old who received the Ad26.COV2.S COVID-19 vaccine or a placebo. The genes are TRBV29-1 and TRBJ2-3; D is uncertain. Here the sequenced sample was peripheral blood, taken in a trial of Ad26.COV2.S vaccine versus placebo. As DNA, the CDR3 is TGCAGCGTTGAAGGCTCTATCACAGATACGCAGTATTTT. Protein sequence: CSVEGSITDTQYF.